Reported below is one TCR beta chain. Its antigen is as yet unknown. Participants comprised healthy donors of bone marrow. This entry comes from a study of cytomegalovirus exposure and HLA in healthy donors. The overall study: About 200 million T cells yielded under 130 million unique TCR beta sequences in earlier analysis. Study conclusions and caveats: Some highly shared sequence variants likely arose as a pipeline artifact. In a later analysis, productive TCRs from donors in an Asian-associated ancestry cluster reportedly carried fewer N-insertions than the cohort mean.

The PCR was carried out with 60 Vbeta primers and 13 Jbeta primers. Assay used: immunoSEQ multiplex PCR; TCRdb lists only in-frame clones, some missing. The sample has some 190,000 clones; roughly 80% are singletons. The V gene lost 2 bases and the J gene lost 4 bases, with 9 bases spanning the gap. The germline CDR1 and CDR2 sequences are SGDLS and YYNGEE. This CDR3 contains 13 residues. This clonotype originated in a middle-aged man in good health and CMV-seronegative. The chain is built from TRBV9 and TRBJ1-2; D is unresolved. The sample comprised PBMCs. The CDR3 spells CASSVALGYGYTF. DNA for the CDR3: TGTGCCAGCAGCGTGGCTCTTGGCTATGGCTACACCTTC.